This entry features one T cell receptor (beta chain) sequence. As yet, its antigen is unknown. The data were taken from a study of OX40 agonist ivuxolimab in advanced cancers. Background on the study: Dosing consisted of intravenous ivuxolimab at 0.01 to 10 mg/kg every 2 weeks.

General observations from the study: In the 0.1 to 3.0 mg/kg range, CD4+ and CD8+ blood T cells had expanded clonally by week 6.

The assay was immunoSEQ multiplex PCR, and TCRdb's table has in-frame clones only and misses some. The sample lists fewer than 100,000 clones; around 85% were seen once. Germline assignment: CDR1 SGHVS and CDR2 FNYEAQ. The CDR3 is 15 residues long. People who had autoimmune disease history or systemic immunosuppression were excluded. Sampled blood was obtained at baseline, cycle 4 day 1, and cycle 7 day 1. This sequence was found in an adult with an advanced solid tumor such as melanoma, head and neck, liver or kidney cancer. The V call is TRBV7-6, the J call TRBJ2-5; D might be TRBD2 (6 bases). TRBJ2-7 explains the end of the DNA better; the J call may be wrong. Here the sequenced sample was CD4+ or CD8+ T cells sorted from blood, taken in a trial of the OX40 agonist ivuxolimab. Here the CDR3 reads CASSLGGSHSYEQYF. In nucleotides, the CDR3 is TGTGCCAGCAGCTTGGGAGGCAGCCATTCCTACGAGCAGTACTTC.